The 18 T cell receptor beta chains below all came from one sample that was sequenced in a study of cytomegalovirus exposure and HLA in healthy donors. The PCR made use of 60 Vbeta and 13 Jbeta primers. TCRdb's copy holds only in-frame clones and misses some; the assay was immunoSEQ multiplex PCR. Of about 82,000 clones in the sample, around 70% are singletons; the top ten hold 7.5% to 9.5%. The sample comprised PBMCs. Receptor source: a man aged 40-55 years in good health and CMV-seropositive.

The chain uses TRBV5-5 and TRBJ1-1, with D perhaps TRBD1 (6 bases). Germline lookup yields CDR1 SGHKS and CDR2 YYEKEE (reference sequence). V lost 0 bases and J lost 1, with 13 bases in between. The CDR3 loop spans 16 amino acids. The CDR3 bases are TGTGCCAGCAGCTTGGGAACAGGGATAGGGAACACTGAAGCTTTCTTT. Translated, it gives CASSLGTGIGNTEAFF.

V gene TRBV2 combines with J gene TRBJ2-3, with 13 bases fitting TRBD2. This CDR3 spans 13 amino acids. The ends lost 8 bases at V and 4 bases at J; junction bases unmatched: 0. In germline, CDR1 is SNHLY, CDR2 FYNNEI. The CDR3 region is CASGLAGADTQYF. CDR3 DNA sequence: TGTGCCAGCGGACTAGCGGGAGCAGATACGCAGTATTTT.

The chain carries TRBV4-1 and TRBJ2-7, with TRBD1 as a possible D gene (5 bases). Germline assignment: CDR1 MGHRA and CDR2 YSYEKL. This CDR3 region has 15 residues. V lost 0 bases, J lost 0 bases, and 9 bases lay in between. CDR3 sequence reads: CASSQEQESSYEQYF. The CDR3 DNA reads as TGCGCCAGCAGCCAAGAACAGGAAAGCTCCTACGAGCAGTACTTC.

J is TRBJ2-1 and V is TRBV2, with 14 bases identical to TRBD2. The CDR3 is made up of 14 amino acids. The junction had 2 bases not matched to a gene; V was cut back by 6 bases and J by 7 bases. Germline lookup yields CDR1 SNHLY and CDR2 FYNNEI. CDR3 DNA sequence: TGTGCCAGCAGGGGGACTAGCGGGAGAAATGAGCAGTTCTTC. Its protein is CASRGTSGRNEQFF.

The chain links TRBV27 to TRBJ2-7; 12 nucleotides agree with TRBD2. V was clipped by 6 bases and J by 4 bases; unmatched bases: 1. The CDR3 contains 13 residues. Per germline, CDR1 MNHEY and CDR2 SMNVEV (reference sequence). CDR3 bases: TGTGCCAGCAGGACTAGCGGGAGTTACGAGCAGTACTTC. Its protein is CASRTSGSYEQYF.

This clone was recorded a few times. The rearrangement uses TRBV7-2 and TRBJ2-3, with TRBD2 identical over 9 bases. The CDR3 loop spans 16 amino acids. V shed 4 bases and J 0 bases; nucleotides not matched to a gene: 5. Germline V gives CDR1 SGHTA, CDR2 FQGNSA. CDR3 protein: CASSYAGGFSTDTQYF. The CDR3 DNA reads as TGTGCCAGCAGCTACGCGGGGGGGTTTAGCACAGATACGCAGTATTTT. The entire variable domain, with the rest obtained from reference TRBV7-2 and TRBJ2-3, is as follows: GAGVSQSPSNKVTEKGKDVELRCDPISGHTALYWYRQSLGQGLEFLIYFQGNSAPDKSGLPSDRFSAERTGGSVSTLTIQRTQQEDSAVYLCASSYAGGFSTDTQYFGPGTRLTVL.

This sequence joins TRBV15 and TRBJ2-3; 8 bases map to TRBD2. Trimming at V came to 0 bases and at J to 0 bases, leaving 2 bases not matched to a gene. Germline V gene data show CDR1 as LNHNV and CDR2 as YYDKDF (reference sequence). This CDR3 has 16 amino acids. The CDR3 here is CATSRDPSGSTDTQYF. The CDR3 DNA reads as TGTGCCACCAGCAGAGATCCTAGCGGGAGCACAGATACGCAGTATTTT.

The V gene is TRBV4-1, the J gene TRBJ2-7; 8 bases match TRBD2. V shed 8 bases and J 7 bases; nucleotides not matched to a gene: 19. Germline CDR1 is MGHRA and CDR2 is YSYEKL. The CDR3 spans 16 residues. CDR3 DNA sequence: TGCGCCAGCCGCGCTCCCGGGACTAGTCGTCGTGGAGAGCAGTACTTC. It yields the protein CASRAPGTSRRGEQYF.

As DNA, the CDR3 is TGTGCCAGCTCACGAGGTCAAGGTGGGGCAGAGACCCAGTACTTC. The encoded protein is CASSRGQGGAETQYF. The rearrangement joins TRBV18 to TRBJ2-5, with D possibly TRBD1 on 5 matching bases. From germline, CDR1 is KGHSH and CDR2 LQKENI. V was trimmed by 4 bases and J by 4 bases, leaving 16 bases between them. The CDR3 loop spans 15 amino acids. Variable domain in full (rest from reference TRBV18 and TRBJ2-5): NAGVMQNPRHLVRRRGQEARLRCSPMKGHSHVYWYRQLPEEGLKFMVYLQKENIIDESGMPKERFSAEFPKEGPSILRIQQVVRGDSAAYFCASSRGQGGAETQYFGPGTRLLVL.

V usage is TRBV2 and J usage is TRBJ2-3, with 8 bases fitting TRBD2. CDR1 is SNHLY, CDR2 FYNNEI, per germline. V trimming: 6 bases; J trimming: 9 bases; junction bases outside the gene matches: 17. This CDR3 has 16 amino acids. Here the CDR3 reads CASRKPGTSTALTQYF. CDR3 DNA sequence: TGTGCCAGCAGGAAACCCGGGACTAGTACAGCTTTAACGCAGTATTTT. Based on the CDR3 plus reference TRBV2 and TRBJ2-3, the full variable domain is EPEVTQTPSHQVTQMGQEVILRCVPISNHLYFYWYRQILGQKVEFLVSFYNNEISEKSEIFDDQFSVERPDGSNFTLKIRSTKLEDSAMYFCASRKPGTSTALTQYFGPGTRLTVL.

V usage is TRBV30 and J usage is TRBJ2-7; tentatively, D is TRBD2 (5 bases). This CDR3 comprises 14 residues. Trimming left V 1 base short and J 1 base short, with 11 bases between. CDR1 GTSNPN and CDR2 SVGIG come from the germline V gene (reference sequence). The CDR3: CAWSGRAASYEQYF. Written as DNA, the CDR3 is TGTGCCTGGAGTGGGCGGGCGGCTTCCTACGAGCAGTACTTC.

V is TRBV7-8 and J is TRBJ1-2; 8 bases fit TRBD1. CDR1 SGHVS and CDR2 FQNEAQ come from the germline V gene. This CDR3 comprises 17 residues. V shed 2 bases, J shed 3 bases, and the junction held 11 bases outside the gene matches. The CDR3 nucleotides are TGTGCCAGCAGCTTACCTCTTGGCAGGGGGCGCGACTATGGCTACACCTTC. It is translated as CASSLPLGRGRDYGYTF.

The chain combines TRBV7-2 with TRBJ2-5, with a weak D call TRBD2 (5 bases). The CDR3 has 12 residues. The V end lost 4 bases, the J end lost 5 bases, and 8 bases lay between the germline ends. Germline assignment: CDR1 SGHTA and CDR2 FQGNSA. The CDR3 loop reads CASSSGVETQYF. CDR3 coding DNA: TGTGCCAGCAGCTCCGGGGTTGAGACCCAGTACTTC.

This clone was counted between two and nine times. V and J are TRBV28 and TRBJ2-3, with TRBD2 as a possible D gene (5 bases). The germline V and J ends were trimmed by 3 bases and 0 bases, with 7 bases remaining between them. The germline gives CDR1 MDHEN, CDR2 SYDVKM. The CDR3 length is 14 residues. CDR3 in amino acids: CASSFGGSTDTQYF. Written as DNA, the CDR3 is TGTGCCAGCAGTTTTGGCGGGAGCACAGATACGCAGTATTTT.

This clone was observed a single time. V and J are TRBV9 and TRBJ1-3; TRBD1 agrees at 7 bases. The CDR3 has 16 residues. CDR1 is SGDLS, CDR2 YYNGEE, per germline. Trimming at V came to 3 bases and at J to 0 bases, leaving 6 bases not matched to a gene. The CDR3 protein is CASSARGQTSGNTIYF. The CDR3 nucleotides are TGTGCCAGCAGCGCGAGGGGACAGACCTCTGGAAACACCATATATTTT.

This chain connects TRBV5-5 to TRBJ2-3; D is unclear. Looked up from germline, CDR1 is SGHKS and CDR2 is YYEKEE (reference sequence). Trimming removed 5 bases at V and 3 bases at J, with 16 bases between. The CDR3 contains 15 residues. DNA of the CDR3: TGTGCCAGCAGTAATTCCCAATACCAGACAGATACGCAGTATTTT. Protein: CASSNSQYQTDTQYF.

The chain links TRBV2 to TRBJ1-1; 7 nucleotides line up with TRBD1. V lost 1 base, J lost 6 bases, and 2 bases stayed unmatched. Germline V lookup: CDR1 SNHLY, CDR2 FYNNEI. This CDR3 comprises 13 residues. CDR3 nucleotide sequence: TGTGCCAGCAGTGAAGGGACAGGCCCTGAAGCTTTCTTT. This codes for CASSEGTGPEAFF.

By frequency in the sample, this clone is medium-sized. V gene TRBV9 combines with J gene TRBJ2-1, with D perhaps TRBD2 (5 bases). Germline V gives CDR1 SGDLS, CDR2 YYNGEE. The CDR3 covers 16 residues. Trimming removed 0 bases from V and 10 bases from J, with 20 bases in between. CDR3 in DNA: TGTGCCAGCAGCGTAGCAGTTGGCCCGAGCGGTGGGGAGCAGTTCTTC. Residues: CASSVAVGPSGGEQFF.